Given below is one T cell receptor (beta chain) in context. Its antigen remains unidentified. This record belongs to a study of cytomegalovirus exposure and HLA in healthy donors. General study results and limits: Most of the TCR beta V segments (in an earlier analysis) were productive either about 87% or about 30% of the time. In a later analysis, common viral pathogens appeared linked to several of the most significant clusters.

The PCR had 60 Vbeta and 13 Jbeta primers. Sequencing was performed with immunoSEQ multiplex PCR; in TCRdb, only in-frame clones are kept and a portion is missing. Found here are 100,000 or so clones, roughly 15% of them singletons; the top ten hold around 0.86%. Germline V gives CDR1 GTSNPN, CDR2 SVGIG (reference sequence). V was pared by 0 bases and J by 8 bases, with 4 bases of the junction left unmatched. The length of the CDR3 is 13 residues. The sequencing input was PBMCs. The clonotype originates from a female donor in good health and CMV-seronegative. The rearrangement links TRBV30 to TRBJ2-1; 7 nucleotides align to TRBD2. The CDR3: CAWSVGGRDEQFF. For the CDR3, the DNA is TGTGCCTGGAGTGTGGGGGGGAGGGATGAGCAGTTCTTC. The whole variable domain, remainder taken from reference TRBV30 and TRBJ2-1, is SQTIHQWPATLVQPVGSPLSLECTVEGTSNPNLYWYRQAAGRGLQLLFYSVGIGQISSEVPQNLSASRPQDRQFILSSKKLLLSDSGFYLCAWSVGGRDEQFFGPGTRLTVL.